This T cell receptor beta chain was sequenced in a study of blood T cell repertoires in COVID-19. The CDR3 loop spans 15 amino acids. The ends lost 6 bases at V and 5 bases at J; junction bases unmatched: 6. Germline assignment: CDR1 MNHEY and CDR2 SVGAGI. Data came from immunoSEQ multiplex PCR; TCRdb stores just in-frame clones and leaves some out. There are nearly 55,000 clones in the sample; around 84% occur only once, and approximately 12% lies in the top ten. In this sample, this clone turned up a few times. The sequence was collected from a man aged 70-80 years with active COVID-19. What was sequenced was peripheral blood. The chain couples TRBV6-5 to TRBJ2-5; TRBD2 matches at 13 bases. CDR3 nucleotide sequence: TGTGCCAGCAGGATGACTAGCGGGGGGACGGAGACCCAGTACTTC. It is translated as CASRMTSGGTETQYF.